This TCR beta chain comes out of a study of blood T cell repertoires in COVID-19. The overall study: Both acute and convalescent COVID-19 samples were obtained from the United States, Italy and Spain. PBMCs, B-cell-depleted T cells, or T cells were the source of the cDNA or gDNA that made up the material.

CDR3 length equals 16 residues. The germline gives CDR1 LGHDT, CDR2 YNNKEL (reference sequence). V was pared by 3 bases and J by 5 bases, with 8 bases of the junction left unmatched. This clone was picked up one time. As processed by the authors: Nucleated cell number was recorded as an estimate derived from reference gene primer amplification. Sequencing used immunoSEQ multiplex PCR; TCRdb keeps in-frame clones, though not all of them. From that table come the V and J calls and clone size; the DNA was used to work out D and trimming. The sample yields 30,000 to 45,000 clones, approximately 90% seen once.

This clonotype was sampled from a human donor in a cohort sampled during active COVID-19. The sequenced sample consisted of peripheral blood. The J gene is TRBJ2-2, the V gene TRBV3-1 (or the pseudogene TRBV3-2); 8 nucleotides agree with TRBD1. CDR3 sequence reads: CASSHPRDRITGELFF. The CDR3 region has the DNA TGTGCCAGCAGCCACCCCCGGGACAGGATAACCGGGGAGCTGTTTTTT.